This T cell receptor beta chain was documented in a study of cytomegalovirus exposure and HLA in healthy donors. Study-wide results and limits: HLA-A and HLA-B allele assignments for most subjects were reportedly predicted accurately using TCR beta sequences. Later analysis identified a missense DCLRE1C variant that was linked to TCR beta V- and J-gene trimming.

Germline loops: CDR1 SGHNT, CDR2 YYREEE (reference sequence). Trimming at V came to 0 bases and at J to 4 bases, leaving 8 bases not matched to a gene. The CDR3 spans 16 residues. The PCR ran on 60 Vbeta and 13 Jbeta primers. Profiling relied on immunoSEQ multiplex PCR, and the TCRdb table lists in-frame clones only, not all of them. The sample has about 190,000 clones, about four fifths seen once. This clone appeared a few times. Its antigen is not known. This receptor was identified in a woman in her 30s in good health and CMV-seropositive. This sequence joins TRBV5-4 and TRBJ1-1, with 8 bases aligning to TRBD1. Sequenced: PBMCs. The CDR3 DNA sequence: TGTGCCAGCAGCTTGGTTTCAGGGGGCGGTAGCACTGAAGCTTTCTTT. This sequence encodes CASSLVSGGGSTEAFF.